This paragraph reports one T cell receptor beta chain. Its target is unknown. Generated by immunoSEQ multiplex PCR, the TCRdb table keeps only in-frame clones and is missing some. This sample has under 95,000 clones, with 75% to 90% found just once. The data belong to a study of T cell responses to AZD1222 COVID-19 vaccine. Study conclusions and caveats: Donors were largely white British and mainly female; clonal diversity was possibly underestimated. Breadth and depth of Spike-specific TCRs rose after two AZD1222 doses.

Sequenced material: peripheral blood, taken 28 days after the second AZD1222 dose. The clonotype originates from an adult who received the AZD1222 COVID-19 vaccine.

DNA of the CDR3: TGTGCCAGCAGCCATGACCTGCGCACAGATACGCAGTATTTT. Its translation is CASSHDLRTDTQYF. This chain connects TRBV4-2 to TRBJ2-3; D uncertain. CDR1 LGHNA and CDR2 YNFKEQ come from the germline V gene. V lost 3 bases, J lost 1 base, and 8 bases lay in between. This CDR3 has 14 amino acids.